This TCR beta chain stems from a study of T cells after posttransplantation cyclophosphamide. General study results and limits: TRB overlap between skin or GI tissue T cells and blood was limited. Later blood repertoires were often dominated by clones from the donor CD8+ memory compartment.

Comment on this clone: As yet, its antigen is unknown.

Clones were sequenced by immunoSEQ multiplex PCR, and TCRdb holds only the in-frame ones, with some missing. This table has around 30,000 clones, 70% to 90% appearing once. The sequence derives from a woman aged 35 to 49 with a blood cancer, CMV-positive, and with a related stem cell donor. The sample consisted of PBMCs.

CDR3 sequence reads: CASSQMTDYNEQFF. CDR3 DNA: TGTGCCAGCAGCCAAATGACAGATTACAATGAGCAGTTCTTC. This chain joins TRBV14 and TRBJ2-1, with D tentatively TRBD1 (5 bases). The CDR3 loop spans 14 amino acids. Trimming removed 2 bases from V and 4 bases from J, with 9 bases in between. Per the germline V gene, CDR1 is SGHDN and CDR2 is FVKESK.